Listed here are 21 T cell receptor beta chains from one sample, sequenced in a study of cytomegalovirus exposure and HLA in healthy donors. The PCR was carried out with 60 Vbeta primers and 13 Jbeta primers. Libraries were prepared by immunoSEQ multiplex PCR; TCRdb keeps only in-frame clonotypes and omits some of them. The profile shows about 130,000 clones, over 60% of them singletons. Sample: PBMCs. Receptor source: a male donor in good health and CMV-seropositive.

The chain carries TRBV14 and TRBJ2-7; D is unresolved. The length of the CDR3 is 14 residues. V dropped 2 bases and J dropped 3 bases, with 11 bases sitting between them. Germline V gene lookup returns CDR1 SGHDN and CDR2 FVKESK. The CDR3 protein is CASSQQDSLYEQYF. CDR3 nucleotide sequence: TGTGCCAGCAGCCAACAAGACTCGCTCTACGAGCAGTACTTC.

This clone was seen only once. In DNA form, the CDR3 reads TGTGCCAGCACCACACAGATGAACACTGAAGCTTTCTTT. This sequence encodes CASTTQMNTEAFF. The rearrangement links TRBV28 to TRBJ1-1; no clear D. The ends were cut back, 7 bases at V and 0 bases at J, with 9 bases in the middle. Germline CDR1 is MDHEN and CDR2 is SYDVKM. The CDR3 contains 13 residues.

The chain combines TRBV5-1 with TRBJ1-2; the match to TRBD1 covers 8 bases. From germline, CDR1 is SGHRS and CDR2 YFSETQ. The CDR3 is 13 amino acids. Trimming removed 4 bases from V and 12 bases from J; junction bases left unmatched: 11. CDR3 coding DNA: TGCGCCAGCAGCCCCCGGGACAGGCATCGTCACACCTTC. It yields the protein CASSPRDRHRHTF.

CDR3 bases: TGTGCCAGCAGTGACTCGGTGGGGGGGTCTGGGGCCAACGTCCTGACTTTC. It specifies CASSDSVGGSGANVLTF. The chain carries TRBV6-4 and TRBJ2-6; 7 nucleotides line up with TRBD2. CDR3 length: 17 residues. V lost 0 bases to trimming and J lost 1 base; unmatched junction nucleotides: 3. CDR1 and CDR2 from the germline V gene are MRHNA and SNTAGT.

The chain recombines TRBV18 with TRBJ1-1; weak D call: TRBD1 (6 bases). Germline values: CDR1 KGHSH, CDR2 LQKENI. The length of the CDR3 is 15 residues. V was shortened by 5 bases and J by 4 bases, with 17 bases between the two germline ends. The CDR3 loop is CASSATGTRTTEAFF. The CDR3 bases are TGTGCCAGCTCAGCTACAGGGACCCGGACCACTGAAGCTTTCTTT. The full variable domain, rest sourced from reference TRBV18 and TRBJ1-1, is NAGVMQNPRHLVRRRGQEARLRCSPMKGHSHVYWYRQLPEEGLKFMVYLQKENIIDESGMPKERFSAEFPKEGPSILRIQQVVRGDSAAYFCASSATGTRTTEAFFGQGTRLTVV.

The CDR3 DNA reads as TGTGCCAGTAGTAACGGACAGCCGAGCTCCTACGAGCAGTACTTC. Amino acid sequence: CASSNGQPSSYEQYF. V usage is TRBV19 and J usage is TRBJ2-7, with D perhaps TRBD1 (6 bases). Germline V gene lookup returns CDR1 LNHDA and CDR2 SQIVND (reference sequence). The CDR3 covers 15 residues. The V end was cut by 4 bases, the J end by 0 bases, with 13 bases between.

CDR3 nucleotide sequence: TGTGCCAGCAGCCAAGTGGGGGGGCAGGGAGGTCAGCCCCAGCATTTT. It encodes CASSQVGGQGGQPQHF. The gene calls are TRBV4-2 and TRBJ1-5; a possible D gene is TRBD1 (6 bases). Per the germline V gene, CDR1 is LGHNA and CDR2 is YNFKEQ. Trimming stripped 1 base from V and 6 bases from J, with 16 bases between. CDR3 length equals 16 residues.

The chain links TRBV19 to TRBJ1-5; a possible D gene is TRBD1 (6 bases). This CDR3 spans 15 amino acids. V lost 4 bases, J lost 4 bases, and 14 bases lay in between. The V gene's germline CDR1 is LNHDA and CDR2 SQIVND (reference sequence). For the CDR3, the DNA is TGTGCCAGTAGTACCACCGGGACACAAAATCAGCCCCAGCATTTT. Amino acids: CASSTTGTQNQPQHF.

V and J are TRBV25-1 and TRBJ1-6; D unclear. V was clipped by 7 bases and J by 7 bases, with 11 bases between them. Germline CDR1 and CDR2: MGHDK and SYGVNS. This CDR3 has 13 residues. In DNA, the CDR3 is TGTGCCAGCAAGCGCGGGCTGAATTCACCCCTCCACTTT. Translated: CASKRGLNSPLHF.

For this clone: Its ends do not fully match the called genes, so a read error is possible. The chain uses TRBV4-1 and TRBJ1-2; no definite D call. The CDR3 runs to 14 residues. Germline lookup yields CDR1 MGHRA and CDR2 YSYEKL. CDR3 residues: CASSQEREAYGYTF. The CDR3 DNA reads as TGTGCCAGCAGCCAAGAGAGGGAAGCCTATGGCTACACCTTC.

The J gene is TRBJ1-1, the V gene TRBV2; a weak D match, TRBD1 (5 bases). CDR3 size: 17 residues. Germline V gives CDR1 SNHLY, CDR2 FYNNEI. V lost 4 bases to trimming and J lost 1 base, with 19 bases between them. DNA for the CDR3: TGTGCCAGCAGTGCATCAGGGATCGAGCCCCCGAACACTGAAGCTTTCTTT. Its protein is CASSASGIEPPNTEAFF.

V usage is TRBV5-1 and J usage is TRBJ1-4; D is uncertain. The CDR3 spans 13 residues. CDR1 SGHRS and CDR2 YFSETQ come from the germline V gene. The V end lost 5 bases, the J end lost 4 bases, and 9 bases lay between the germline ends. The CDR3 nucleotides read TGCGCCAGCAGTTCGGGTCGTAATGAAAAACTGTTTTTT. Translating it yields CASSSGRNEKLFF.

Written as DNA, the CDR3 is TGTGCCAGCAGCTCCTCAGGGGGCGCCTACAATGAGCAGTTCTTC. Its translation is CASSSSGGAYNEQFF. This sequence joins TRBV7-6 and TRBJ2-1; 8 nucleotides match TRBD1. This CDR3 comprises 15 residues. J gave up 2 bases and V 4 bases, and 4 bases lay outside the gene matches. Germline CDR1 is SGHVS and CDR2 is FNYEAQ.

In DNA, the CDR3 is TGTGCCAGCAGCTTCCTCGACTATTACAATGAGCAGTTCTTC. Protein sequence: CASSFLDYYNEQFF. The gene calls are TRBV7-9 and TRBJ2-1; a weak D match, TRBD2 (5 bases). V was trimmed by 3 bases and J by 4 bases, leaving 10 bases between them. This CDR3 comprises 14 residues. From germline, CDR1 is SEHNR and CDR2 FQNEAQ (reference sequence).

This clone was seen a few times. V is TRBV11-2 and J is TRBJ2-3; a possible D gene is TRBD1 (6 bases). This CDR3 region has 17 residues. Germline V gene sequence: CDR1 SGHAT, CDR2 FQNNGV. Trimming stripped 3 bases from V and 0 bases from J, with 16 bases between. CDR3 sequence (DNA): TGTGCCAGCAGCTTCCCGAAACAGGGATATAGCACAGATACGCAGTATTTT. Translating it yields CASSFPKQGYSTDTQYF.

The chain carries TRBV15 and TRBJ2-7; D perhaps matches TRBD1 (5 bases). The CDR3 extends over 12 amino acids. CDR1 and CDR2 from the germline V gene are LNHNV and YYDKDF (reference sequence). Trimming stripped 2 bases from V and 4 bases from J, with 6 bases between. DNA for the CDR3: TGTGCCACCAGCAGAAAGGGGTACGAGCAGTACTTC. Its translation: CATSRKGYEQYF.

The rearrangement joins TRBV18 to TRBJ1-5, with TRBD1 matching over 9 bases. This CDR3 comprises 18 residues. The germline V gene encodes CDR1 KGHSH and CDR2 LQKENI. J gave up 1 base and V 3 bases, and 10 bases lay outside the gene matches. CDR3 loop: CASSPAGTGYPSNQPQHF. The CDR3 nucleotides read TGTGCCAGCTCACCTGCCGGGACAGGGTATCCCAGCAATCAGCCCCAGCATTTT.

J is TRBJ2-3 and V is TRBV11-2, with 12 positions matching TRBD2. Germline CDR1 SGHAT, CDR2 FQNNGV. The CDR3 is 15 residues long. V gave up 4 bases and J gave up 5 bases; unmatched junction bases: 4. CDR3 nucleotides: TGTGCCAGCAGCTACGGACTAGCGGGGAGAGATACGCAGTATTTT. This gives the protein CASSYGLAGRDTQYF.

For the CDR3, the DNA is TGTGCCAGCAGCGTCGGCGGGAGGGCCAACACCGGGGAGCTGTTTTTT. Translation gives CASSVGGRANTGELFF. J is TRBJ2-2 and V is TRBV9; 9 bases map to TRBD2. Germline lookup yields CDR1 SGDLS and CDR2 YYNGEE. The J segment lost 2 bases and the V segment lost 2 bases, leaving 4 bases of the junction unmatched. CDR3 length: 16 residues.

The DNA for the CDR3 is TGTGCCAGCAGTCGCTCCGGGCCCCGGGGTGGCTACACCTTC. It is translated as CASSRSGPRGGYTF. This rearrangement joins TRBV28 to TRBJ1-2; D gene unclear. The V and J ends lost 5 bases and 7 bases respectively, with 17 bases between them. This CDR3 has 14 amino acids. CDR1 is MDHEN, CDR2 SYDVKM, per germline.

V is TRBV27 and J is TRBJ2-5, with 8 bases fitting TRBD1. Trimming at V came to 2 bases and at J to 4 bases, leaving 12 bases not matched to a gene. The length of the CDR3 is 17 residues. Germline CDR1 reads MNHEY; CDR2 reads SMNVEV (reference sequence). CDR3 DNA sequence: TGTGCCAGCAGTTTAGGGCAGGGGGCAATATTGGGAGAGACCCAGTACTTC. As protein: CASSLGQGAILGETQYF.